Here is one T cell receptor (beta chain) with its context. Its antigen remains unknown. The data were obtained in a study of OX40 agonist ivuxolimab in advanced cancers. Study as a whole: Patients with prior anti-PD-1, anti-PD-L1 or anti-CTLA-4 therapy were eligible; 40% had some. A partial response was reached by three patients: one with hepatocellular carcinoma and two with cutaneous melanoma.

Assay used: immunoSEQ multiplex PCR; TCRdb lists only in-frame clones, some missing. The sample lists some 100,000 clones; about 85% were seen once. Germline loops: CDR1 SGHRS, CDR2 YFSETQ. Trimming removed 3 bases at V and 0 bases at J, with 14 bases between. The CDR3 contains 16 residues. Study outcomes and limitations: Expanded clones tended on average to be more numerous among CD8+ T cells than CD4+. Researchers did not establish what antigens the expanded peripheral T cells target.

Sequenced here: CD4+ or CD8+ T cells sorted from blood, sampled in a trial of the OX40 agonist ivuxolimab. This sequence was found in an adult with an advanced solid tumor such as melanoma, head and neck, liver or kidney cancer. The rearrangement links TRBV5-1 to TRBJ2-3; D is uncertain. CDR3 amino acids: CASSYDPNSSTDTQYF. In DNA, the CDR3 is TGCGCCAGCAGCTACGACCCTAATTCTAGCACAGATACGCAGTATTTT.